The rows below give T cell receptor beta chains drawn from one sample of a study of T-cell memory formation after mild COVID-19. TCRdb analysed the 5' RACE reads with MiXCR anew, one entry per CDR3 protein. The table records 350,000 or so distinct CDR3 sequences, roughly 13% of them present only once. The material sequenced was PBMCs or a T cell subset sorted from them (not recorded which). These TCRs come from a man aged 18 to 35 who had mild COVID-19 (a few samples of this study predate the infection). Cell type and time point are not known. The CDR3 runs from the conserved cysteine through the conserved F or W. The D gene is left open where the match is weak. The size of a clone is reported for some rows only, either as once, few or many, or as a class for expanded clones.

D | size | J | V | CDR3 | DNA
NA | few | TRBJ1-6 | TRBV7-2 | CASSLGPGQGSPLHF | TGTGCCAGCAGCCTAGGACCAGGGCAGGGATCACCCCTCCACTTT
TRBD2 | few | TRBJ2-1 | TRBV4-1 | CASSKRGGVSYNEQFF | TGCGCCAGCAGCAAGCGGGGGGGCGTCTCCTACAATGAGCAGTTCTTC
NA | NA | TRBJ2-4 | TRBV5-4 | CASSLNPGAKNIQYF | TGTGCCAGCAGCTTAAATCCCGGGGCCAAAAACATTCAGTACTTC
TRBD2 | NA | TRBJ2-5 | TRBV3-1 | CASSPSLAGLQETQYF | TGTGCCAGCAGCCCCAGCCTAGCGGGGCTCCAAGAGACCCAGTACTTC
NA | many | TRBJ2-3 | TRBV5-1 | CASNRGGSTDTQYF | TGCGCCAGCAATAGGGGTGGAAGCACAGATACGCAGTATTTT
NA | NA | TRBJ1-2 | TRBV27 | CASSPGRIPNYGYTF | TGTGCCAGCAGCCCCGGGCGGATACCGAACTATGGCTACACCTTC
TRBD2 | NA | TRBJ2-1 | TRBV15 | CATSRDAGDQFF | TGTGCCACCAGCAGAGATGCGGGGGATCAGTTCTTC
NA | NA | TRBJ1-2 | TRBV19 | CASSLLGPNYGYTF | TGTGCCAGTAGTCTTCTGGGGCCTAACTATGGCTACACCTTC
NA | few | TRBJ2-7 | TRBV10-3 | CAISDREGAEQYF | TGTGCCATCAGCGACAGGGAGGGTGCCGAGCAGTACTTC
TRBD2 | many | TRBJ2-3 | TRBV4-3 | CASSPRLDSGRSTDTQYF | TGCGCCAGCAGCCCTCGACTGGACAGCGGGAGGAGTACAGATACGCAGTATTTT
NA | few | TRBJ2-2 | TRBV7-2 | CASSLRLAYTGELFF | TGTGCCAGCAGCCTCCGGTTGGCGTACACCGGGGAGCTGTTTTTT
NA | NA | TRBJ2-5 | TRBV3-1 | CASSQDTGTGGETQYF | TGTGCCAGCAGCCAAGACACCGGGACGGGTGGGGAGACCCAGTACTTC
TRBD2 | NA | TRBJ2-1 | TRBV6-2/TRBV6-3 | CASRGNLAASYNEQFF | TGTGCCAGCAGGGGAAACCTAGCGGCCTCCTACAATGAGCAGTTCTTC
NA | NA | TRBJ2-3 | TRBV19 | CATSGIPQDTQYF | TGTGCCACCTCAGGGATCCCGCAAGATACGCAGTATTTT
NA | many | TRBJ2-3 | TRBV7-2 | CASTRGGAADTQYF | TGTGCCAGCACCAGAGGGGGGGCCGCAGATACGCAGTATTTT
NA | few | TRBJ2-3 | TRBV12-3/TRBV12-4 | CASSLVGHTSTDTQYF | TGTGCCAGCAGTTTAGTAGGCCACACTAGCACAGATACGCAGTATTTT
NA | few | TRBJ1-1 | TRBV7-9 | CASSLKGETEAFF | TGTGCCAGCAGCTTAAAGGGGGAGACTGAAGCTTTCTTT
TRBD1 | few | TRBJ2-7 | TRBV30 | CAWSEDRYEQYF | TGTGCCTGGAGCGAGGACAGGTACGAGCAGTACTTC
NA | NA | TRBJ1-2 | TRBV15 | CATSRDYRGYTF | TGTGCCACCAGCAGAGATTACCGTGGCTACACCTTC
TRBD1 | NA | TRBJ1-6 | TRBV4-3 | CASSQEGQYNSPLHF | TGCGCCAGCAGCCAAGAGGGACAGTATAATTCACCCCTCCACTTT
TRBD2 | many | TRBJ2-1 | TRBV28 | CASSASVGGYSSYNEQFF | TGTGCCAGCAGTGCCTCCGTGGGGGGGTATAGCTCCTACAATGAGCAGTTCTTC
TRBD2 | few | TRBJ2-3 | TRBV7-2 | CASSLGGTTTDTQYF | TGTGCCAGCAGCCTAGGAGGGACTACCACAGATACGCAGTATTTT
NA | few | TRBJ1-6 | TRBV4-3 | CASSQGGLRPLHF | TGCGCCAGCAGCCAAGGCGGTCTTCGACCCCTCCACTTT
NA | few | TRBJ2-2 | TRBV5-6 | CASSPGGRVGTGELFF | TGTGCCAGCAGCCCCGGAGGCAGGGTCGGCACCGGGGAGCTGTTTTTT
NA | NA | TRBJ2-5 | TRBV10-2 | CASSVAGETQYF | TGCGCCAGCAGTGTGGCGGGAGAGACCCAGTACTTC
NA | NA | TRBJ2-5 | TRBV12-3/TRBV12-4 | CASSLVPSRRQETQYF | TGTGCCAGCAGTTTAGTTCCCAGCCGGCGGCAAGAGACCCAGTACTTC
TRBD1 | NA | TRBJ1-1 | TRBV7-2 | CASSPLFSGGTEAFF | TGTGCCAGCAGCCCCCTTTTTTCAGGGGGAACTGAAGCTTTCTTT
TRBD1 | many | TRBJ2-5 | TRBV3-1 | CASSQRSGGDQETQYF | TGTGCCAGCAGCCAAAGGTCAGGGGGCGACCAAGAGACCCAGTACTTC
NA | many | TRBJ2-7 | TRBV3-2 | CASSHLRGTVPYEQYF | TGTGCCAGCAGCCACCTAAGGGGGACCGTCCCCTACGAGCAGTACTTC
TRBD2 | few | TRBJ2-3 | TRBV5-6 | CASSLVLAGGGADTQYF | TGTGCCAGCAGCTTGGTCCTAGCGGGGGGCGGCGCAGATACGCAGTATTTT
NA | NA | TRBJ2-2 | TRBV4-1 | CASSKVGPAGNTGELFF | TGCGCCAGCAGCAAAGTGGGGCCGGCAGGGAACACCGGGGAGCTGTTTTTT
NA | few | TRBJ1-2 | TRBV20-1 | CSARDLLGRTPHNNYGYTF | TGCAGTGCTAGAGATCTCTTGGGGCGGACACCGCATAATAACTATGGCTACACCTTC
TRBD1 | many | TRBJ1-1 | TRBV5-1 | CASSVTGTVGTEAFF | TGCGCCAGCAGCGTTACCGGGACAGTGGGCACTGAAGCTTTCTTT
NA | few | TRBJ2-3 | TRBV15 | CATSRDMGPLNTQYF | TGTGCCACCAGCAGAGATATGGGGCCGTTAAATACGCAGTATTTT